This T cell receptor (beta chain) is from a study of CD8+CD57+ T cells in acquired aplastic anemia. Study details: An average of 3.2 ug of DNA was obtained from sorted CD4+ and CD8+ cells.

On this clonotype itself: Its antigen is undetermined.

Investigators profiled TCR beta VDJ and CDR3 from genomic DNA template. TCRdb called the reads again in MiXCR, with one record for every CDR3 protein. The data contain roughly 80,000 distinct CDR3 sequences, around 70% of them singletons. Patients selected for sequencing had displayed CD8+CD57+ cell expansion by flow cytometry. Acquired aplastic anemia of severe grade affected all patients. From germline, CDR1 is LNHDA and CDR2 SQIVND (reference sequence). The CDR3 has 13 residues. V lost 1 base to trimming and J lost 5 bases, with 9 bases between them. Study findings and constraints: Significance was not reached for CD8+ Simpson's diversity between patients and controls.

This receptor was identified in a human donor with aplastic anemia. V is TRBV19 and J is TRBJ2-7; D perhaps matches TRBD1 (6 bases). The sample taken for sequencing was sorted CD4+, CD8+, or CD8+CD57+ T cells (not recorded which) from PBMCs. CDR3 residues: CASSIAAGDEQYF. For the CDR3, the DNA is TGTGCCAGTAGTATAGCAGCAGGGGACGAGCAGTACTTC.